Below are 32 T cell receptor beta chains sequenced from a single sample in a study of T cell repertoires in cytomegalovirus infection. These receptors' antigens are unknown. TCRdb ran MiXCR on the reads and lists one entry per CDR3 protein. The table lists about 46,000 distinct CDR3 sequences, 20% to 25% of them singletons. Sample: PBMCs, sequenced either directly or after in vitro stimulation (not recorded which). Every receptor here comes from a human donor in good health (CMV status not recorded). Some clones in this sample may be carry-over from other donors' samples.

J is TRBJ2-3 and V is TRBV19; D perhaps matches TRBD2 (5 bases). Trimming pared 1 base from V and 6 bases from J, leaving 11 bases between. CDR1 LNHDA and CDR2 SQIVND come from the germline V gene (reference sequence). The CDR3 is 14 residues long. For the CDR3, the DNA is TGTGCCAGTAGTATAGGCCCGGAGGCCGATACGCAGTATTTT. Translation gives CASSIGPEADTQYF.

This clonotype was seen many times. This sequence joins TRBV28 and TRBJ1-1; D is perhaps TRBD1 (5 bases). The CDR3 sequence is 17 residues long. The germline V and J ends were trimmed by 4 bases and 0 bases, with 18 bases remaining between them. Per the germline V gene, CDR1 is MDHEN and CDR2 is SYDVKM. CDR3 protein: CASSSFSEGPVNTEAFF. The CDR3 coding sequence is TGTGCCAGCAGTTCCTTTTCAGAGGGGCCAGTGAACACTGAAGCTTTCTTT.

This clonotype has a handful of counts. The chain uses TRBV7-9 and TRBJ2-3; 10 nucleotides match TRBD2. Per germline, CDR1 SEHNR and CDR2 FQNEAQ (reference sequence). The V segment lost 2 bases and the J segment 6 bases; nucleotides outside the gene matches: 2. This CDR3 region has 14 residues. In DNA, the CDR3 is TGTGCCAGCAGCTTATCTAGCGGGAGTGATACGCAGTATTTT. It codes for CASSLSSGSDTQYF.

This clonotype has a handful of counts. The chain links TRBV7-9 to TRBJ1-5; D gene uncertain. The CDR3 covers 14 residues. In germline, CDR1 is SEHNR, CDR2 FQNEAQ (reference sequence). V was pared by 1 base and J by 4 bases, with 8 bases between. CDR3 protein: CASSLGGRNQPQHF. The CDR3, as DNA: TGTGCCAGCAGCTTAGGAGGAAGGAATCAGCCCCAGCATTTT. The complete variable domain, with remaining parts taken from reference TRBV7-9 and TRBJ1-5, reads DTGVSQNPRHKITKRGQNVTFRCDPISEHNRLYWYRQTLGQGPEFLTYFQNEAQLEKSRLLSDRFSAERPKGSFSTLEIQRTEQGDSAMYLCASSLGGRNQPQHFGDGTRLSIL.

The rearrangement uses TRBV7-6 and TRBJ2-3; 14 positions agree with TRBD2. The CDR3 runs to 20 residues. CDR1 SGHVS and CDR2 FNYEAQ come from the germline V gene. V shed 5 bases, J shed 0 bases, and the junction held 13 bases outside the gene matches. CDR3 DNA sequence: TGTGCCAGCAGCGGATACAGGGACGGGACTAGCGGGGGTAGCACAGATACGCAGTATTTT. Amino acid sequence: CASSGYRDGTSGGSTDTQYF.

This clonotype has a count of ten or more. The chain employs TRBV7-9 and TRBJ2-1; 7 nucleotides align to TRBD1. This CDR3 comprises 15 residues. From germline, CDR1 is SEHNR and CDR2 FQNEAQ (reference sequence). V was clipped by 5 bases and J by 3 bases; unmatched bases: 7. CDR3 amino acids: CASSPPRDSYNEQFF. The CDR3 region has the DNA TGTGCCAGCAGCCCCCCTCGGGACAGCTACAATGAGCAGTTCTTC.

This clonotype was found many times. The chain uses TRBV7-7 and TRBJ2-7; TRBD2 matches at 7 bases. With 1 base clipped from V and 7 bases from J, the junction kept 1 base outside the gene matches. In germline, CDR1 is SSHAT, CDR2 FNYEAQ (reference sequence). The CDR3 totals 12 residues. The CDR3 nucleotides are TGTGCCAGCAGCTTAGAGGGAGGGGAGCAGTACTTC. Encoded protein: CASSLEGGEQYF.

This chain links TRBV15 with TRBJ2-5, with D perhaps given as TRBD1 or TRBD2 (5 bases each). Germline CDR1 LNHNV, CDR2 YYDKDF (reference sequence). The CDR3 length is 15 residues. Trimming pared 0 bases from V and 1 base from J, leaving 9 bases between. The CDR3 DNA sequence: TGTGCCACCAGCAGAGATCCGGGACCCCAAGAGACCCAGTACTTC. This encodes CATSRDPGPQETQYF.

The genes are TRBV7-9 and TRBJ1-4; D might be TRBD1 (5 bases). Germline CDR1 is SEHNR and CDR2 is FQNEAQ (reference sequence). Between the trimmed V and J ends, which lost 5 bases and 4 bases, there was a span of 14 bases. This CDR3 region has 15 residues. The CDR3: CASSPADILNEKLFF. The CDR3 nucleotides are TGTGCCAGCAGCCCAGCGGACATCCTTAATGAAAAACTGTTTTTT.

J is TRBJ2-2 and V is TRBV28; D might be TRBD1 (5 bases). CDR1 is MDHEN and CDR2 is SYDVKM in the germline V gene. V lost 8 bases and J lost 0, with 13 bases in between. The CDR3 loop spans 15 amino acids. The CDR3 DNA follows: TGTGCCAGCTTGTCGGGCAGGGCGAACACCGGGGAGCTGTTTTTT. As protein: CASLSGRANTGELFF.

V and J are TRBV6-6 and TRBJ1-4, with TRBD1 as a possible D gene (5 bases). Between the trimmed V and J ends, which lost 7 bases and 8 bases, there was a span of 14 bases. Germline-derived CDR1 and CDR2 are MNHNY and SVGAGI (reference sequence). The CDR3 is made up of 13 amino acids. For the CDR3, the DNA is TGTGCCAGCAATGTTGCGGGACTCGAAAAACTGTTTTTT. This translates into CASNVAGLEKLFF.

This chain links TRBV10-3 with TRBJ2-7; the match to TRBD1 covers 10 bases. V was clipped by 6 bases and J by 2 bases; unmatched bases: 7. The CDR3 totals 15 residues. The germline CDR1 and CDR2 sequences are ENHRY and SYGVKD. CDR3 region: CAIRGGTGVPYEQYF. CDR3 bases: TGTGCCATCAGGGGCGGGACAGGGGTCCCCTACGAGCAGTACTTC.

This clonotype showed up many times. This chain connects TRBV7-2 to TRBJ2-5; D not resolved. V was trimmed by 4 bases and J by 4 bases, leaving 10 bases between them. Germline V CDR1 and CDR2: SGHTA, FQGNSA. The CDR3 runs 13 residues. The CDR3 DNA is TGTGCCAGCAGCTCTAGTCCGAGAGAGACCCAGTACTTC. Its protein product is CASSSSPRETQYF.

This clonotype was counted many times. The chain recombines TRBV7-9 with TRBJ2-2, with D possibly TRBD2 on 6 matching bases. V was trimmed by 2 bases and J by 5 bases, leaving 15 bases between them. Germline V lookup: CDR1 SEHNR, CDR2 FQNEAQ (reference sequence). The CDR3 is made up of 16 amino acids. This CDR3 reads CASSLSQTGRTGELFF. DNA for the CDR3: TGTGCCAGCAGCTTATCCCAGACTGGGAGGACCGGGGAGCTGTTTTTT. Drawing the rest from reference TRBV7-9 and TRBJ2-2, the complete variable domain is DTGVSQNPRHKITKRGQNVTFRCDPISEHNRLYWYRQTLGQGPEFLTYFQNEAQLEKSRLLSDRFSAERPKGSFSTLEIQRTEQGDSAMYLCASSLSQTGRTGELFFGEGSRLTVL.

This clonotype occurred many times. V and J are TRBV6-1 and TRBJ1-1; D is perhaps TRBD1 (5 bases). The CDR3 covers 15 residues. Germline lookup yields CDR1 MNHNS and CDR2 SASEGT. Trimming cost V 2 bases and J 0 bases, with 10 bases left between them. In nucleotides, the CDR3 is TGTGCCAGCAGTGAAATGTGGGGGTTGAACACTGAAGCTTTCTTT. As protein: CASSEMWGLNTEAFF.

The chain combines TRBV7-9 with TRBJ2-2; D is undetermined. The V end lost 5 bases, the J end lost 9 bases, and 13 bases lay between the germline ends. This CDR3 is 13 amino acids long. CDR1 is SEHNR, CDR2 FQNEAQ, per germline (reference sequence). DNA of the CDR3: TGTGCCAGCAGCCCGGTGCAGATCTGGGAGCTGTTTTTT. Protein: CASSPVQIWELFF.

V and J are TRBV7-4 and TRBJ2-7, with D possibly being TRBD2 (6 bases). Germline CDR1 and CDR2: SGHVT and SQSDAQ. The CDR3 is 17 residues long. V gave up 4 bases and J gave up 0 bases, with 19 bases separating them. Written as DNA, the CDR3 is TGTGCCAGCAGCTCCTCATACCCCGGGGGTAGCTCCTACGAGCAGTACTTC. Protein: CASSSSYPGGSSYEQYF.

This clonotype has a count of ten or more. The rearrangement links TRBV6-1 to TRBJ1-1; 7 bases match TRBD1. Germline lookup yields CDR1 MNHNS and CDR2 SASEGT. This CDR3 has 16 amino acids. J lost 0 bases, V lost 2 bases, and 6 bases had no gene match. In DNA, the CDR3 is TGTGCCAGCAGTGAATACAGGGGTTTAATGAACACTGAAGCTTTCTTT. This gives the protein CASSEYRGLMNTEAFF.

This clonotype was recorded a few times. V usage is TRBV7-9 and J usage is TRBJ2-5; D is ambiguous. V gave up 1 base and J gave up 1 base, with 10 bases separating them. The CDR3 is 15 amino acids. CDR1 SEHNR and CDR2 FQNEAQ come from the germline V gene (reference sequence). In DNA, the CDR3 is TGTGCCAGCAGCTTAGGAGTAGGGTTCCAAGAGACCCAGTACTTC. As protein: CASSLGVGFQETQYF. The full variable domain, rest sourced from reference TRBV7-9 and TRBJ2-5, is DTGVSQNPRHKITKRGQNVTFRCDPISEHNRLYWYRQTLGQGPEFLTYFQNEAQLEKSRLLSDRFSAERPKGSFSTLEIQRTEQGDSAMYLCASSLGVGFQETQYFGPGTRLLVL.

J is TRBJ2-5 and V is TRBV27, with D tentatively TRBD2 (7 bases). Germline values: CDR1 MNHEY, CDR2 SMNVEV (reference sequence). The CDR3 length is 17 residues. The V end was cut by 4 bases, the J end by 5 bases, with 23 bases between. The CDR3 DNA sequence: TGTGCCAGCAGTTCCGAGGGGGAGGGGGGCCCATGGGAGACCCAGTACTTC. This sequence encodes CASSSEGEGGPWETQYF.

This clonotype was counted ten times or more. CDR3 sequence: CASSLAGPVQPQHF. The CDR3 bases are TGTGCCAGCAGCTTAGCAGGGCCAGTTCAGCCCCAGCATTTT. V is TRBV7-9 and J is TRBJ1-5; no reliable D call. The CDR3 sequence is 14 residues long. Trimming took 0 bases from V and 6 from J, leaving 9 bases between them. Germline-derived CDR1 and CDR2 are SEHNR and FQNEAQ (reference sequence).

This clonotype turned up a few times. This rearrangement joins TRBV11-2 to TRBJ1-4, with D maybe TRBD1 (5 bases). The CDR3 totals 15 residues. Per germline, CDR1 SGHAT and CDR2 FQNNGV. V lost 1 base and J lost 8, with 14 bases in between. CDR3 sequence: CASSLGGALWEKLFF. The CDR3 DNA follows: TGTGCCAGCAGCTTAGGAGGGGCTCTGTGGGAAAAACTGTTTTTT. The full variable domain, completed using reference TRBV11-2 and TRBJ1-4, is EAGVAQSPRYKIIEKRQSVAFWCNPISGHATLYWYQQILGQGPKLLIQFQNNGVVDDSQLPKDRFSAERLKGVDSTLKIQPAKLEDSAVYLCASSLGGALWEKLFFGSGTQLSVL.

This CDR3 is CSAPGPRRTGELFF. CDR3 in DNA: TGCAGTGCTCCCGGCCCCCGCAGGACCGGGGAGCTGTTTTTT. V gene TRBV20-1 combines with J gene TRBJ2-2, with no clear D. Germline V lookup: CDR1 DFQATT, CDR2 SNEGSKA (reference sequence). Trimming stripped 5 bases from V and 5 bases from J, with 15 bases between. This CDR3 is built from 14 residues.

V gene TRBV5-6 combines with J gene TRBJ2-5, with 10 bases lining up with TRBD1. Unmatched junction bases numbered 11, after V lost 7 bases and J lost 5 bases. The CDR3 extends over 15 amino acids. Germline V gene lookup returns CDR1 SGHDT and CDR2 YYEEEE. CDR3 amino acids: CASQRRTGGVETQYF. The CDR3 DNA reads as TGTGCCAGCCAAAGGAGGACAGGGGGGGTGGAGACCCAGTACTTC.

This clonotype was seen a few times. The rearrangement uses TRBV5-6 and TRBJ2-7; D ambiguous. Germline loops: CDR1 SGHDT, CDR2 YYEEEE. The CDR3 runs to 12 residues. Trimming took 1 base from V and 4 from J, leaving 6 bases between them. The chain's CDR3 is CASSLYLYEQYF. CDR3 nucleotide sequence: TGTGCCAGCAGCTTGTATCTTTACGAGCAGTACTTC.

The chain recombines TRBV20-1 with TRBJ1-1; D not certain. V lost 0 bases and J lost 0, with 5 bases in between. The CDR3 has 13 residues. Germline assignment: CDR1 DFQATT and CDR2 SNEGSKA (reference sequence). In nucleotides, the CDR3 is TGCAGTGCTAGAGAACAAATGAACACTGAAGCTTTCTTT. Its protein is CSAREQMNTEAFF.

This clonotype was found many times. This chain uses TRBV6-6 with TRBJ2-7; no definite D call. The CDR3 spans 13 residues. CDR1 and CDR2 from the germline V gene are MNHNY and SVGAGI (reference sequence). V was clipped by 6 bases and J by 1 base, with 10 bases between them. In DNA, the CDR3 is TGTGCCAGCAGCAAGACTCGTTCCTACGAGCAGTACTTC. It yields the protein CASSKTRSYEQYF.

This clonotype was counted between two and nine times. The chain recombines TRBV4-1 with TRBJ2-7; possibly TRBD1 for D (6 bases). Germline V gives CDR1 MGHRA, CDR2 YSYEKL. The CDR3 totals 15 residues. V lost 5 bases to trimming and J lost 0 bases, with 14 bases between them. The CDR3, as DNA: TGCGCCAGCAGCATTTCGACAGGTCCCTCCTACGAGCAGTACTTC. Protein product: CASSISTGPSYEQYF.

This clonotype has a count of ten or more. This chain links TRBV7-6 with TRBJ2-7; 13 bases align to TRBD2. Germline V lookup: CDR1 SGHVS, CDR2 FNYEAQ. V trimming: 4 bases; J trimming: 6 bases; junction bases outside the gene matches: 24. CDR3 length: 21 residues. CDR3 DNA sequence: TGTGCCAGCAGCTCCTCCCCGCCACTAGCGGGAGGGCCCGTCATCAGGGGCGAGCAGTACTTC. It specifies CASSSSPPLAGGPVIRGEQYF. The variable domain in full, with the rest retrieved from reference TRBV7-6 and TRBJ2-7, is GAGVSQSPRYKVTKRGQDVALRCDPISGHVSLYWYRQALGQGPEFLTYFNYEAQQDKSGLPNDRFSAERPEGSISTLTIQRTEQRDSAMYRCASSSSPPLAGGPVIRGEQYFGPGTRLTVT.

Details on this clonotype: At one end the junction does not follow the germline gene, possibly because of a read error. The rearrangement links TRBV20-1 to TRBJ2-7; D is ambiguous. Germline lookup yields CDR1 DFQATT and CDR2 SNEGSKA (reference sequence). The CDR3 runs to 13 residues. The CDR3 protein is CSARGWKAYEQYF. Written as DNA, the CDR3 is TGCAGCGCTAGAGGTTGGAAGGCCTACGAGCAGTACTTC.

The gene calls are TRBV19 and TRBJ2-1; 13 nucleotides match TRBD2. Per germline, CDR1 LNHDA and CDR2 SQIVND (reference sequence). The CDR3 runs 15 residues. J lost 10 bases, V lost 7 bases, and 10 bases had no gene match. CDR3 coding DNA: TGTGCCAGTACGGGACTAGCGGGACTCTTGGGGGAGCAGTTCTTC. This gives the protein CASTGLAGLLGEQFF.

This clonotype has only a few counts. The J gene is TRBJ2-7, the V gene TRBV19, with D possibly TRBD2 on 6 matching bases. V was shortened by 9 bases and J by 0 bases, with 12 bases between the two germline ends. The CDR3 length is 13 residues. In germline, CDR1 is LNHDA, CDR2 SQIVND (reference sequence). The CDR3 DNA is TGTGCCAGCCGCCGGGGGAGCTCCTACGAGCAGTACTTC. Residues: CASRRGSSYEQYF.